The 10 T cell receptor beta chains below all came from one sample that was sequenced in a study of regulatory T cells in long-lasting Graves disease. Time point reported: newly diagnosed GD, antithyroid drugs for less than 3 months. Scientists built the TCR library using RNA that was extracted from PBMCs. HTBI primers from iRepertoire and Arm-PCR of CDR3 regions yielded the TCR beta libraries. Via MiXCR, TCRdb re-called the multiplex PCR reads, giving one row per CDR3 protein. The table has some 460,000 distinct CDR3 sequences, under 20% seen once. These data are also associated with another study on T cells in Graves' hyperthyroidism and ophthalmopathy.

Material: peripheral blood mononuclear cells (PBMCs), obtained at new diagnosis, from a patient treated with antithyroid drugs. All receptors come from a man in his forties with Graves disease.

This clonotype appeared once. The chain has TRBV4-1 and TRBJ2-3; D gene unclear. Trimming removed 0 bases at V and 1 base at J, with 8 bases between. The CDR3 is made up of 15 amino acids. Germline CDR1 is MGHRA and CDR2 is YSYEKL. The CDR3 sequence: CASSQDWSRTDTQYF. As DNA, the CDR3 is TGCGCCAGCAGCCAAGATTGGTCCCGCACAGATACGCAGTATTTT.

Details on this clonotype: An end of the junction does not agree with germline; a read error may underlie this. This chain links TRBV5-1 with TRBJ2-1; TRBD2 matches 7 bases. The CDR3 runs 14 residues. CDR1 is SGHRS, CDR2 YFSETQ, per germline. CDR3: CATRWGTTNNAQFF. The CDR3, as DNA: TGCGCCACTAGATGGGGGACTACCAACAATGCGCAGTTCTTC.

This chain uses TRBV29-1 with TRBJ2-7, with 10 bases fitting TRBD2. The CDR3 extends over 13 amino acids. Trimming at V came to 4 bases and at J to 7 bases, leaving 7 bases not matched to a gene. Germline assignment: CDR1 SQVTM and CDR2 ANQGSEA. Written as DNA, the CDR3 is TGCAGCGTTGTAGGTGTACTAGCGGGGGAGCAGTACTTC. Translating it yields CSVVGVLAGEQYF.

Details on this clonotype: With a much larger clone just one base away, this may be a read error. The rearrangement joins TRBV20-1 to TRBJ1-1; D gene uncertain. The V and J ends lost 8 bases and 8 bases respectively, with 12 bases between them. Per germline, CDR1 DFQATT and CDR2 SNEGSKA (reference sequence). The CDR3 is made up of 10 amino acids. As DNA, the CDR3 is TGCAGTACCAGACAAGGAGAAGCTTTCTTT. Amino acid sequence: CSTRQGEAFF.

The chain couples TRBV20-1 to TRBJ2-2; 8 bases fit TRBD2. V gave up 4 bases and J gave up 0 bases; unmatched junction bases: 7. From germline, CDR1 is DFQATT and CDR2 SNEGSKA (reference sequence). The CDR3 loop spans 16 amino acids. The chain's CDR3 is CSAISGSSSNTGELFF. For the CDR3, the DNA is TGCAGTGCTATAAGCGGGAGTTCTTCGAACACCGGGGAGCTGTTTTTT.

The genes are TRBV10-1 and TRBJ2-3, with TRBD2 matching over 13 bases. V trimming: 6 bases; J trimming: 10 bases; junction bases outside the gene matches: 10. Looked up from germline, CDR1 is WNHNN and CDR2 is SYGVQD (reference sequence). This CDR3 has 15 amino acids. The CDR3 region is CASSGTSGVHKAQYF. The CDR3 DNA reads TGCGCCAGCAGCGGGACTAGCGGGGTCCACAAGGCGCAGTATTTT.

This clonotype was seen ten or more times. The chain recombines TRBV28 with TRBJ2-1, with D perhaps TRBD2 (6 bases). V was clipped by 6 bases and J by 9 bases, with 18 bases between them. The CDR3 contains 14 residues. Germline assignment: CDR1 MDHEN and CDR2 SYDVKM. The CDR3 protein is CASRASGVGGEQFF. The CDR3 DNA reads as TGTGCCAGCAGAGCGAGCGGAGTGGGGGGTGAGCAGTTCTTC.

At least ten counts were recorded for this clonotype. This chain uses TRBV11-2 with TRBJ2-7, with D tentatively TRBD2 (7 bases). Germline CDR1 and CDR2: SGHAT and FQNNGV. The V end was cut by 5 bases, the J end by 3 bases, with 17 bases between. CDR3 length: 15 residues. The CDR3 sequence: CASSPGGWGYYEQYF. In DNA form, the CDR3 reads TGTGCCAGCAGCCCGGGGGGCTGGGGCTACTACGAGCAGTACTTC.

This clonotype was counted many times. This chain uses TRBV28 with TRBJ1-1; D unresolved. The V end lost 10 bases, the J end lost 4 bases, and 13 bases lay between the germline ends. CDR1 and CDR2 from the germline V gene are MDHEN and SYDVKM. The CDR3 covers 12 residues. CDR3 region: CATRVGSTEAFF. The CDR3 DNA sequence: TGTGCCACAAGGGTTGGGAGCACTGAAGCTTTCTTT.

This clonotype was seen ten or more times. V gene TRBV20-1 combines with J gene TRBJ2-1; TRBD2 matches at 13 bases. With V trimmed by 5 bases and J by 9 bases, 10 bases remained unmatched. This CDR3 has 15 residues. From germline, CDR1 is DFQATT and CDR2 SNEGSKA (reference sequence). The CDR3 sequence: CSAGVPTSGRAEQFF. CDR3 in DNA: TGCAGTGCTGGAGTACCCACTAGCGGGAGGGCTGAGCAGTTCTTC.